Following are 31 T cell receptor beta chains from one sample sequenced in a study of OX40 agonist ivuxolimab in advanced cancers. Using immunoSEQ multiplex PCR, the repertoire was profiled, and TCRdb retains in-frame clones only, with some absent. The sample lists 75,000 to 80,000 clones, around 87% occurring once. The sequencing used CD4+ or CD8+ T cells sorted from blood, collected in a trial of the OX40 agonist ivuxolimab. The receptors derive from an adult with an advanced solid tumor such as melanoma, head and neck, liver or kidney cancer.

The CDR3 nucleotides are TGTGCCAGCAGCGGGACACTCGCCAAAAACATTCAGTACTTC. Protein: CASSGTLAKNIQYF. The V gene is TRBV6-6, the J gene TRBJ2-4, with TRBD1 as a possible D gene (6 bases). Trimming shortened V by 6 bases and J by 1 base, and 10 bases separated the two germline ends. The germline V gene encodes CDR1 MNHNY and CDR2 SVGAGI (reference sequence). CDR3 length: 14 amino acids.

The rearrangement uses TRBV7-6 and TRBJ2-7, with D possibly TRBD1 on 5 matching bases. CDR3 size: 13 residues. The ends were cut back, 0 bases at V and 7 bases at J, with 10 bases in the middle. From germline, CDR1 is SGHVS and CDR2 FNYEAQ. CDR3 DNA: TGTGCCAGCAGCTTAGCAGGCAGGGCGGAGCAGTACTTC. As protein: CASSLAGRAEQYF.

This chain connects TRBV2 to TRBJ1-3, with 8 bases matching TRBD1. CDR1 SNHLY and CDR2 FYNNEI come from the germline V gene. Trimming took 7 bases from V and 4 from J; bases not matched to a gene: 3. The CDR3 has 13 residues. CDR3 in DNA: TGTGCCAGCATCAGGGGGCCCGGAAACACCATATATTTT. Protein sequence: CASIRGPGNTIYF.

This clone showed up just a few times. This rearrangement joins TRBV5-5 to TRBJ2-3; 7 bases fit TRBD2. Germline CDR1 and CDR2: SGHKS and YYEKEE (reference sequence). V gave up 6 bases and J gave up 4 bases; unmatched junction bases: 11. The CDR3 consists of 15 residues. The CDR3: CASTTPGGGSDTQYF. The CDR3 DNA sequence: TGTGCCAGCACAACCCCTGGCGGGGGATCAGATACGCAGTATTTT.

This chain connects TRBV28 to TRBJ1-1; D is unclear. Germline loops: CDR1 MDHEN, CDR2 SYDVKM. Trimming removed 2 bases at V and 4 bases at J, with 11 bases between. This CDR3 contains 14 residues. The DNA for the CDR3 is TGTGCCAGCAGTTTACACAGCTCGGGCACTGAAGCTTTCTTT. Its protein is CASSLHSSGTEAFF.

CDR3 bases: TGTGCCAGCAGTAGTCCGGGGGAGGGCCGCGAGCAGTACTTC. It translates to CASSSPGEGREQYF. V gene TRBV28 combines with J gene TRBJ2-7; 7 bases agree with TRBD2. The CDR3 has 14 amino acids. The germline gives CDR1 MDHEN, CDR2 SYDVKM. V lost 5 bases and J lost 6; bases outside the gene matches: 10.

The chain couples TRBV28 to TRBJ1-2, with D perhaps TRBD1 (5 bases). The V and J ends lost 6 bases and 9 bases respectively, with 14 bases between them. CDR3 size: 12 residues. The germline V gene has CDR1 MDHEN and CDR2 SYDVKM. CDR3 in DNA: TGTGCCAGCAGCCTGGGACTTCGGAGCTACACCTTC. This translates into CASSLGLRSYTF.

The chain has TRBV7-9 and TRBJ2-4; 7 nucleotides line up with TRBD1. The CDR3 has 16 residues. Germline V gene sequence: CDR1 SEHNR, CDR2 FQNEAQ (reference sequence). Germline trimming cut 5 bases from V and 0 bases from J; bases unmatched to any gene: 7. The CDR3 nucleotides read TGTGCCAGCAGCGACAGGACAGGACTAGCCAAAAACATTCAGTACTTC. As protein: CASSDRTGLAKNIQYF.

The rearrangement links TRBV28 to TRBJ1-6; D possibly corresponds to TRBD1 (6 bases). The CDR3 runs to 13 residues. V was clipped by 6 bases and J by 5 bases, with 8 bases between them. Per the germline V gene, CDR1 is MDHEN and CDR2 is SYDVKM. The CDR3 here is CASRRTDNSPLHF. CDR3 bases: TGTGCCAGCAGAAGGACAGATAATTCACCCCTCCACTTT.

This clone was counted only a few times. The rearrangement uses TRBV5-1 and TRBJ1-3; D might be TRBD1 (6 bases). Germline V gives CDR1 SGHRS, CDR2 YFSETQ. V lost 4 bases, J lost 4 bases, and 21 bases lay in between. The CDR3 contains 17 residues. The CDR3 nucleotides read TGCGCCAGCAGCGGAATGGCGGGGGGCTACGGAGGAAACACCATATATTTT. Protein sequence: CASSGMAGGYGGNTIYF.

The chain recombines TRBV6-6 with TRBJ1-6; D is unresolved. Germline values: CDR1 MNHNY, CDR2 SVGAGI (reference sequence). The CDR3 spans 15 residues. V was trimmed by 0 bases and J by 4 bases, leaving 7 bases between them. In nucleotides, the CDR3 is TGTGCCAGCAGTTACTCGACGGGGTATAATTCACCCCTCCACTTT. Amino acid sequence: CASSYSTGYNSPLHF.

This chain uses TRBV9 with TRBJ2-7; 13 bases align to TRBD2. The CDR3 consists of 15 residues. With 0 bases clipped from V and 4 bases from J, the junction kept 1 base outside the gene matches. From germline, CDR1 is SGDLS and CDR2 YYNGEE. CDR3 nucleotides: TGTGCCAGCAGCGTAGGGACTAGCGGGAGTTACGAGCAGTACTTC. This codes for CASSVGTSGSYEQYF.

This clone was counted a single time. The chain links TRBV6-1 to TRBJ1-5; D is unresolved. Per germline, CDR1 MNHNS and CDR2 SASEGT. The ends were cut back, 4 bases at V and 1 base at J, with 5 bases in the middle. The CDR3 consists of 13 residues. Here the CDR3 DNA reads TGTGCCAGCAGTGGTCCGAGCAATCAGCCCCAGCATTTT. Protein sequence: CASSGPSNQPQHF.

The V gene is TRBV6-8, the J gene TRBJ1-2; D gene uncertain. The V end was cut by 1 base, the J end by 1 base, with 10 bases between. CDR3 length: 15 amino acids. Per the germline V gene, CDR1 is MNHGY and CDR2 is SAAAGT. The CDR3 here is CASSYWYRLNYGYTF. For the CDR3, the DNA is TGTGCCAGCAGTTACTGGTACAGACTTAACTATGGCTACACCTTC.

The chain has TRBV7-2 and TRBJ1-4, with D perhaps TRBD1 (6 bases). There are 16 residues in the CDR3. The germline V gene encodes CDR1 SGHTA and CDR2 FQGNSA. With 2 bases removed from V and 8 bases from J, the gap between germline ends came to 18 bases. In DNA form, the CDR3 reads TGTGCCAGCAGCTTAAGGGCCGGGACAATGGGAGAAAAACTGTTTTTT. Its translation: CASSLRAGTMGEKLFF.

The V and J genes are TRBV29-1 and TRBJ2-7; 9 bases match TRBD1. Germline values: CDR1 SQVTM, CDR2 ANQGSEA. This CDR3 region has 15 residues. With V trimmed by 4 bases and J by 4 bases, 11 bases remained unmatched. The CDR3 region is CSVARPDRGKYEQYF. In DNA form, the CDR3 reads TGCAGCGTTGCTCGTCCGGACAGGGGCAAGTACGAGCAGTACTTC.

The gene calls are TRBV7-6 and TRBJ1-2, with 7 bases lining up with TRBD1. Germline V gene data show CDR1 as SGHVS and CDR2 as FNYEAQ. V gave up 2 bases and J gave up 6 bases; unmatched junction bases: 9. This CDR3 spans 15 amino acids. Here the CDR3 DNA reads TGTGCCAGCAGCTTACAGACAGGGTTGGTAGATGGCTACACCTTC. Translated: CASSLQTGLVDGYTF.

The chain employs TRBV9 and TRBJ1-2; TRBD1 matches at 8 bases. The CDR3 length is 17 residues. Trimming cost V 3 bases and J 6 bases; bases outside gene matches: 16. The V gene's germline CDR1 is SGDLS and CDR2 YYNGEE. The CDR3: CASSELSGGRVVNGYTF. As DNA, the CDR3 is TGTGCCAGCAGCGAACTCTCAGGGGGCAGGGTGGTGAATGGCTACACCTTC.

CDR3 sequence: CASSLRRLTASSYEQYF. The DNA of the CDR3 is TGTGCCAGCAGTTTACGGCGTCTTACGGCTAGCTCCTACGAGCAGTACTTC. The V call is TRBV27, the J call TRBJ2-7; D is unclear. CDR1 MNHEY and CDR2 SMNVEV come from the germline V gene (reference sequence). V was trimmed by 2 bases and J by 0 bases, leaving 17 bases between them. The CDR3 is 17 residues long.

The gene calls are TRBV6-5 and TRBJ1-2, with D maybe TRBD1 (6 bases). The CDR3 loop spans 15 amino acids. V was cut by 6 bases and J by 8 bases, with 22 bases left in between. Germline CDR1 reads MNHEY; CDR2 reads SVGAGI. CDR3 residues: CASRLTGRGAQGYTF. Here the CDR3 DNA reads TGTGCCAGCAGGCTCACAGGGAGGGGGGCGCAGGGCTACACCTTC.

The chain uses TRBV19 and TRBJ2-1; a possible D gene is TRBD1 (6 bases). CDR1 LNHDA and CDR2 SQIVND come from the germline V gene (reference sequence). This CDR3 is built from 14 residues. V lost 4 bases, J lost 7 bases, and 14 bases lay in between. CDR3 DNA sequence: TGTGCCAGTAGTAGCTCGCAGGGGTGGAATGAGCAGTTCTTC. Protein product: CASSSSQGWNEQFF. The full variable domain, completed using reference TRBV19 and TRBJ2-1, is DGGITQSPKYLFRKEGQNVTLSCEQNLNHDAMYWYRQDPGQGLRLIYYSQIVNDFQKGDIAEGYSVSREKKESFPLTVTSAQKNPTAFYLCASSSSQGWNEQFFGPGTRLTVL.

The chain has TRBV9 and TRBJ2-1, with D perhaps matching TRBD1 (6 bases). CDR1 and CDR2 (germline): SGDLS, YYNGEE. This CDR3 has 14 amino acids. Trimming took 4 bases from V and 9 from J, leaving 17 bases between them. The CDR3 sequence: CASSPRTVHTEQFF. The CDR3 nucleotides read TGTGCCAGCAGCCCCCGGACAGTCCACACTGAGCAGTTCTTC.

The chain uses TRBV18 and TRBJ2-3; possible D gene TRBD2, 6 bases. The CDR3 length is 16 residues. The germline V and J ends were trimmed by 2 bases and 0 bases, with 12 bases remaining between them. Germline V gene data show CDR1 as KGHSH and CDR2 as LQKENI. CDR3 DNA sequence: TGTGCCAGCTCACCAAAAGGCGGGATTAGCACAGATACGCAGTATTTT. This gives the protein CASSPKGGISTDTQYF.

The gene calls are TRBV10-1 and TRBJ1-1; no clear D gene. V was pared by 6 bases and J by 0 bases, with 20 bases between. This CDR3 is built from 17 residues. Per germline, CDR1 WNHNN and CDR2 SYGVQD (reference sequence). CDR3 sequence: CASSPGPRSRMNTEAFF. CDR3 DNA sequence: TGCGCCAGCAGCCCCGGACCCCGGAGCCGCATGAACACTGAAGCTTTCTTT.

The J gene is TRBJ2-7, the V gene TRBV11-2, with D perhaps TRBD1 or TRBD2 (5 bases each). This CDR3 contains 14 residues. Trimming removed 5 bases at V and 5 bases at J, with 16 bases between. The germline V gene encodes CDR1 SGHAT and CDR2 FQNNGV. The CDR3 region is CASSGTGTRDEQYF. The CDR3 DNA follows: TGTGCCAGCAGCGGAACCGGGACCCGAGACGAGCAGTACTTC.

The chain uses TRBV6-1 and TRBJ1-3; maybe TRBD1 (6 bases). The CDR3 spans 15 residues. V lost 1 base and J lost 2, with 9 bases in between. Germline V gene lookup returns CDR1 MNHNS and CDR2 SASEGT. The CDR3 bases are TGTGCCAGCAGTGAAGGGGGGGCGACTGGAAACACCATATATTTT. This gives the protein CASSEGGATGNTIYF.

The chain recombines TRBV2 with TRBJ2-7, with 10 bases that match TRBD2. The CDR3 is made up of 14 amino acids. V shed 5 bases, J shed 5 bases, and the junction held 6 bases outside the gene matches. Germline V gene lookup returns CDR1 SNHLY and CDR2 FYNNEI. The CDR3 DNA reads TGTGCCAGCAGTCTAGCGGGAGCTAGTAACGAGCAGTACTTC. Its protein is CASSLAGASNEQYF.

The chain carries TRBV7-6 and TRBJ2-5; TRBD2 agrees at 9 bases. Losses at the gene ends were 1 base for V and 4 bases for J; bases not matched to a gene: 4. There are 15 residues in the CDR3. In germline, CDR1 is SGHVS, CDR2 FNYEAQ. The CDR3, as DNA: TGTGCCAGCAGCTTAGGCGGGGGGGCCTCAGAGACCCAGTACTTC. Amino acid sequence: CASSLGGGASETQYF.

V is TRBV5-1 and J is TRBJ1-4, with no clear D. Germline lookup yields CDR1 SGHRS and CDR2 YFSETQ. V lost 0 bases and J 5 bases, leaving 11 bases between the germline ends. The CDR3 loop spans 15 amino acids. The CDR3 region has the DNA TGCGCCAGCAGCTTGGGGGGTCGAAGCAATGAAAAACTGTTTTTT. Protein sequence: CASSLGGRSNEKLFF.

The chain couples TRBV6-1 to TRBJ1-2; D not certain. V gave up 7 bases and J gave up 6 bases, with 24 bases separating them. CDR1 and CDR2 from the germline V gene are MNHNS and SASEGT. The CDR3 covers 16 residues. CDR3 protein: CASTDAGHLKGHGYTF. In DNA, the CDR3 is TGTGCCAGCACTGACGCCGGGCATCTTAAAGGGCATGGCTACACCTTC.

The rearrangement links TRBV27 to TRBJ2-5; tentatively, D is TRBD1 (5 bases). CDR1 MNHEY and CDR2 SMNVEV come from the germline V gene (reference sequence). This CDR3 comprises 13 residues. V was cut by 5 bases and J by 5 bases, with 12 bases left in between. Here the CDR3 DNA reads TGTGCCAGCAGTAAAGGGGTGATGGAGACCCAGTACTTC. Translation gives CASSKGVMETQYF.